The clone carrying this TCR beta chain appeared many times. Study processing details: Reference gene primer amplification in the assay estimated nucleated cell counts. Profiling relied on immunoSEQ multiplex PCR, and the TCRdb table lists in-frame clones only, not all of them. V, J and clone size are taken as reported in that table, and D and trimming were inferred from the DNA itself. Of roughly 67,000 clones in the sample, 65% to 90% are singletons; the top ten hold 5% to 6.5%. This CDR3 region has 15 residues. Trimming cost V 2 bases and J 0 bases, with 11 bases left between them. Germline CDR1 MNHNS, CDR2 SASEGT. This sample was included in a study of blood T cell repertoires in COVID-19. Study-wide context: From the United States, Italy and Spain came samples of acute and convalescent COVID-19. From T cells, B-cell-depleted T cells, or PBMCs came the material, which was cDNA or gDNA.

Specimen: peripheral blood. This chain links TRBV6-1 with TRBJ2-7; tentative D call: TRBD2 (6 bases). The sequence came from a woman aged 55-70 years with acute or convalescent COVID-19. For the CDR3, the DNA is TGTGCCAGCAGTGAACTAGCGAGAAGCTCCTACGAGCAGTACTTC. As protein: CASSELARSSYEQYF.